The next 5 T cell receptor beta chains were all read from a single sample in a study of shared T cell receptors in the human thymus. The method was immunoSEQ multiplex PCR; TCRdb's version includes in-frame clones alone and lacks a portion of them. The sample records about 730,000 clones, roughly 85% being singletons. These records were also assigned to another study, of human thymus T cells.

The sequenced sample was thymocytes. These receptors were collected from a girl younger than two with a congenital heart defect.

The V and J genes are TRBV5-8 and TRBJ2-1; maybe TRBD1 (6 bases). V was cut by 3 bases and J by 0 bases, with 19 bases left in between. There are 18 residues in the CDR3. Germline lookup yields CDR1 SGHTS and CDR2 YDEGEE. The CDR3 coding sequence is TGTGCCAGCAGCTATAGGACAGCGATGGCTAGCTCCTACAATGAGCAGTTCTTC. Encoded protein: CASSYRTAMASSYNEQFF.

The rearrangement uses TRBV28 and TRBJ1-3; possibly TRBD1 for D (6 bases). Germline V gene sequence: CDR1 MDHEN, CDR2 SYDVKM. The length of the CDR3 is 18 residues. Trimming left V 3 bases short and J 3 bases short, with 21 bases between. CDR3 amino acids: CASSFSQIDRLGGNTIYF. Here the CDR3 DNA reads TGTGCCAGCAGTTTTAGCCAGATTGACAGGCTTGGTGGAAACACCATATATTTT.

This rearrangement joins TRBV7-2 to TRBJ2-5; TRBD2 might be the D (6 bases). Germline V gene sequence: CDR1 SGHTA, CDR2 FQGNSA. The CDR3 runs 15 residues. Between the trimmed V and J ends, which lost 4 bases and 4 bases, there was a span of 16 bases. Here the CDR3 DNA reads TGTGCCAGCAGCTCAAGGGACTCCGTAGGAGAGACCCAGTACTTC. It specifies CASSSRDSVGETQYF.

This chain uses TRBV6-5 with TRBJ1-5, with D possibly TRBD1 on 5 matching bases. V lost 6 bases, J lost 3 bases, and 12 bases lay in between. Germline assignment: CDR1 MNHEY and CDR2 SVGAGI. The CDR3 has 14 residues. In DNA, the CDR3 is TGTGCCAGCAGGGCAGGGCCAAACAATCAGCCCCAGCATTTT. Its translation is CASRAGPNNQPQHF.

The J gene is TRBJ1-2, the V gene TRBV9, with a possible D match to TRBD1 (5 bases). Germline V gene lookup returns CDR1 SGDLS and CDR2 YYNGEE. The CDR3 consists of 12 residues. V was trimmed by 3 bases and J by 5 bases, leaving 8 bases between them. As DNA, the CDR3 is TGTGCCAGCAGCGCATCAGGGTATGGCTACACCTTC. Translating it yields CASSASGYGYTF.